This T cell receptor (beta chain) is drawn from a study of T-cell reconstitution after alpha-beta-depleted transplantation in children. Only a few counts were recorded for this clonotype. Its antigen is unknown. Preparation of the TCRbeta library was carried out with unique molecular identifiers. One entry per CDR3 protein, called by TCRdb with MiXCR from the PCR reads. The repertoire holds about 900,000 distinct CDR3 sequences, with about 29% as singletons. With V trimmed by 3 bases and J by 8 bases, 8 bases remained unmatched. CDR1 ENHRY and CDR2 SYGVKD come from the germline V gene. The CDR3 is 15 residues long. Study-level results: Newly made T cells mostly supplied T-cell counts and diversity one year after transplant. It was reported that alpha-beta T cells came from several hundred expanded graft clones (about two months after transplant). The origin of high day-60 TCRbeta diversity in some patients lay in surviving recipient T cells and thymic progenitors.

The sample here was PBMCs, mostly from graft donor cells, taken 360 days after TCRalphabeta/CD19-depleted stem cell transplant. The gene calls are TRBV10-3 and TRBJ2-1; 9 nucleotides match TRBD2. The receptor was isolated from a boy under three years old who had a stem cell transplant for SCID, so the T cells may come from the graft donor. In nucleotides, the CDR3 is TGTGCCATCAGTGAAGGGCGGGGGGGCCTCGATGAGCAGTTCTTC. Amino acids: CAISEGRGGLDEQFF.